Presented here are 7 T cell receptor beta chains from one specimen sequenced in a study of T cells in Graves' hyperthyroidism and ophthalmopathy. It was RNA transcripts that yielded the amplified TCR beta CDR3 regions. TCR CDR3 underwent first-round RT-PCR with the HTBI primer set. MiXCR, applied by TCRdb to the multiplex PCR reads, yields one record per CDR3 protein. Here the sample spans 130,000 to 150,000 distinct CDR3 sequences, approximately 24% being singletons. What was sequenced was blood. Receptors were obtained from a woman aged 50 to 60 with Graves' hyperthyroidism that later progressed to Graves' ophthalmopathy.

Remarks on this clonotype: A junction end diverges from the germline sequence, so it may reflect a read error. The V gene is TRBV19, the J gene TRBJ2-1, with TRBD2 identical over 11 bases. This CDR3 region has 14 residues. CDR1 is LNHDA and CDR2 is SQIVND in the germline V gene (reference sequence). The CDR3, as DNA: TGTGCCAGTAGCATAGCGGGAGGGCCAAATGAGCAGTTCTTC. This sequence encodes CASSIAGGPNEQFF.

This clonotype was recorded a few times. The rearrangement joins TRBV7-8 to TRBJ2-7, with 7 bases fitting TRBD2. CDR3 length: 12 amino acids. V dropped 8 bases and J dropped 3; count of bases not matched to a gene: 4. CDR1 SGHVS and CDR2 FQNEAQ come from the germline V gene. CDR3 DNA: TGTGCCAGCCGGGGGGATTTCTACGAGCAGTACTTC. Its protein product is CASRGDFYEQYF.

The gene calls are TRBV11-3 and TRBJ1-1; D call uncertain. In germline, CDR1 is SGHNT, CDR2 YENEEA. This CDR3 has 12 residues. V was cut by 10 bases and J by 4 bases, with 13 bases left in between. The CDR3 reads CANPPRITEAFF. The DNA for the CDR3 is TGTGCCAACCCCCCCAGAATCACTGAAGCTTTCTTT.

There are many counts of this clonotype. The chain is built from TRBV28 and TRBJ1-1; 7 bases agree with TRBD1. Germline loops: CDR1 MDHEN, CDR2 SYDVKM. CDR3 length: 13 residues. V trimming: 7 bases; J trimming: 5 bases; junction bases outside the gene matches: 7. The CDR3 sequence is CASNRDRATEAFF. The CDR3 coding sequence is TGTGCCAGCAATCGCGACAGGGCGACTGAAGCTTTCTTT. Combining the CDR3 with reference TRBV28 and TRBJ1-1 gives the whole variable domain DVKVTQSSRYLVKRTGEKVFLECVQDMDHENMFWYRQDPGLGLRLIYFSYDVKMKEKGDIPEGYSVSREKKERFSLILESASTNQTSMYLCASNRDRATEAFFGQGTRLTVV.

This clonotype was seen at least ten times. The chain uses TRBV11-3 and TRBJ1-1, with unresolved D. Looked up from germline, CDR1 is SGHNT and CDR2 is YENEEA. This CDR3 has 14 amino acids. The V end lost 4 bases, the J end lost 1 base, and 10 bases lay between the germline ends. CDR3 amino acids: CASSSQPGNTEAFF. CDR3 DNA: TGTGCCAGCAGCTCGCAGCCGGGGAACACTGAAGCTTTCTTT.

This clonotype was recorded at least ten times. This chain uses TRBV28 with TRBJ2-1; 8 bases align to TRBD2. Germline V CDR1 and CDR2: MDHEN, SYDVKM. CDR3 length equals 16 residues. Trimming cost V 6 bases and J 4 bases; bases outside gene matches: 11. Here the CDR3 DNA reads TGTGCCAGCAGCCAGAGCGGGAGTGGGGCTTACAATGAGCAGTTCTTC. Its protein is CASSQSGSGAYNEQFF. The full variable domain, completed using reference TRBV28 and TRBJ2-1, is DVKVTQSSRYLVKRTGEKVFLECVQDMDHENMFWYRQDPGLGLRLIYFSYDVKMKEKGDIPEGYSVSREKKERFSLILESASTNQTSMYLCASSQSGSGAYNEQFFGPGTRLTVL.

This clonotype was observed a few times. This chain's CDR3 is CSATRSSGRYNEQFF. The DNA for the CDR3 is TGCAGTGCTACGCGTTCTAGCGGCCGATACAATGAGCAGTTCTTC. V is TRBV20-1 and J is TRBJ2-1; 7 bases fit TRBD2. With V trimmed by 4 bases and J by 4 bases, 10 bases remained unmatched. This CDR3 has 15 residues. Germline lookup yields CDR1 DFQATT and CDR2 SNEGSKA (reference sequence).